What follows are 6 T cell receptor beta chains derived from one specimen sequenced in a study of tumor and adjacent non-tumor tissue in lung cancer listed by TCRdb under 2018. The library was produced with multiplex PCR. The instrument was an Illumina HiSeq 2500. Following protocols modified from ARM-PCR, the researchers constructed TCRbeta libraries through three rounds of nested PCR with primers (Table S4). The raw public reads went through TCRdb reprocessing: fastp at Q25, MiXCR clone calling, in-frame beta chains kept. For every CDR3 protein sequence, its rows merge into one entry that carries the most common genes and DNA. This sample is represented by 40,000 to 45,000 distinct CDR3 sequences; more than 60% of them were singletons. Under 20% of the sample goes to the ten largest clones. RNA was isolated from bulk unsorted tissue, and RNA quality was assessed with a NanoDrop ND-1000 and an Agilent 2100. Distant non-tumor tissue taken more than 3 cm from the tumor edge was used as the normal lung sample.

The sequencing sample was made of distant non-tumor lung tissue. These receptors all stem from a woman aged 40 to 50 with non-small cell lung cancer.

This clonotype was detected many times. The chain recombines TRBV5-1 with TRBJ1-1; 7 bases fit TRBD1. Germline V gives CDR1 SGHRS, CDR2 YFSETQ. Losses at the gene ends were 0 bases for V and 5 bases for J; bases not matched to a gene: 13. This CDR3 contains 17 residues. CDR3 loop: CASSLVPQTGSNTEAFF. CDR3 nucleotide sequence: TGCGCCAGCAGCTTGGTACCCCAGACAGGGTCAAATACTGAAGCTTTCTTT. The variable domain in full, with the rest retrieved from reference TRBV5-1 and TRBJ1-1, is KAGVTQTPRYLIKTRGQQVTLSCSPISGHRSVSWYQQTPGQGLQFLFEYFSETQRNKGNFPGRFSGRQFSNSRSEMNVSTLELGDSALYLCASSLVPQTGSNTEAFFGQGTRLTVV.

This clonotype turned up a few times. This rearrangement joins TRBV6-6 to TRBJ2-7, with D hard to call. Deletions cut 5 bases from V and 6 bases from J, with 14 bases between. From germline, CDR1 is MNHNY and CDR2 SVGAGI (reference sequence). The length of the CDR3 is 13 residues. The CDR3 DNA reads TGTGCCAGCAGTGGACGTCTCTTGGGCGAGCAGTACTTC. Protein: CASSGRLLGEQYF.

Remarks on this clonotype: One junction end disagrees with the germline gene, perhaps due to a read error. The chain is built from TRBV20-1 and TRBJ2-3, with D perhaps TRBD2 (7 bases). This CDR3 is 16 amino acids long. From germline, CDR1 is DFQATT and CDR2 SNEGSKA (reference sequence). This CDR3 is CSAIGGGTSYTDTQCF. In DNA, the CDR3 is TGCAGTGCTATTGGGGGGGGGACATCATACACAGATACGCAGTGTTTT.

This clonotype has just one count. The chain joins TRBV5-1 to TRBJ2-3; TRBD2 aligns across 14 bases. This CDR3 region has 18 residues. The junction had 9 bases not matched to a gene; V was cut back by 6 bases and J by 0 bases. In germline, CDR1 is SGHRS, CDR2 YFSETQ. This chain's CDR3 is CASNPWTSGGTSTDTQYF. Written as DNA, the CDR3 is TGCGCCAGCAATCCATGGACTAGCGGGGGGACTAGCACAGATACGCAGTATTTT.

In regard to this clonotype: As the CDR3 is not closed by the conserved phenylalanine or tryptophan, this likely results from a read error. The DNA is left out, because the CDR3 cannot be placed on it with certainty; the CDR3 is given as TCRdb lists it. This rearrangement joins TRBV29-1 to TRBJ2-7; the table's D gene call, TRBD1, was not cross checked with the DNA. Germline V gene data show CDR1 as SQVTM and CDR2 as ANQGSEA. The CDR3 length equals 9 residues, ends included. CDR3 protein: CSVGDRGVI.

This clonotype was picked up a small number of times. The chain employs TRBV7-9 and TRBJ1-4, with a possible D match to TRBD1 (5 bases). Trimming cost V 5 bases and J 5 bases, with 15 bases left between them. The CDR3 is made up of 15 amino acids. Germline-derived CDR1 and CDR2 are SEHNR and FQNEAQ (reference sequence). CDR3 in amino acids: CASSTPGTENEKLFF. The DNA for the CDR3 is TGTGCCAGCAGCACACCCGGGACGGAGAATGAAAAACTGTTTTTT.